This TCR beta chain was observed in a study of cytomegalovirus exposure and HLA in healthy donors. Comments on this clone: Its antigen is undetermined.

Trimming removed 9 bases from V and 5 bases from J, with 11 bases in between. Germline-derived CDR1 and CDR2 are LNHDA and SQIVND (reference sequence). The CDR3 consists of 11 residues. With 60 Vbeta and 13 Jbeta primers, the PCR was carried out. This table comes from immunoSEQ multiplex PCR, and its TCRdb copy is limited to in-frame clones, with some not included. The table lists around 180,000 clones, about 90% of them singletons, with less than 0.3% in the top ten. Study-level findings and limits: When analyzed later, the rates of TCR association showed variation by HLA locus, with DRB1 the most and HLA-C the fewest. Most TCR sequences were seen very rarely across donors, but some public TCRs occurred in many.

The gene calls are TRBV19 and TRBJ2-7, with a weak D call TRBD1 (5 bases). Input material: PBMCs. The receptor's source is a girl younger than two in good health and CMV-seronegative. DNA for the CDR3: TGTGCCAGGGGGCGTTGGCACGAGCAGTACTTC. It is translated as CARGRWHEQYF.